This is a list of T cell receptor beta chains from one sample in a study of PD-L1 blockade in urothelial cancer. TCRdb keeps only in-frame clones here, not all; method: immunoSEQ multiplex PCR. The sample holds tens of thousands of clones; about 84% are singletons and the top ten take 13% to 15%. Sample: PBMCs, taken around atezolizumab (anti-PD-L1) treatment. The receptors stem from a man aged 60 to 69 with urothelial cancer. Each CDR3 is given with its conserved first and last residue. D genes are given only for firm matches. Rows give clone size only sometimes, using once, few, many, or a class for an expanded clone.

j_call v_call clone_size d_call cdr3_nt cdr3_aa
TRBJ2-3 TRBV7-2 NA TRBD2 TGTGCCAGCAGCTTAGTTCGTCTAGCGGGAGGCACAGATACGCAGTATTTT CASSLVRLAGGTDTQYF
TRBJ2-1 TRBV30 NA TRBD2 TGTGCCTGGAGAGATAGCGGGAGGGTTTACAATGAGCAGTTCTTC CAWRDSGRVYNEQFF
TRBJ2-3 TRBV30 NA TRBD2 TGTGCCTGGAGTAGCCCCGGACTAGCCCAAAGCACAGATACGCAGTATTTT CAWSSPGLAQSTDTQYF
TRBJ2-7 TRBV16 NA NA TGTGCCAGCAGCCAAAGCGGCAGAAACTCCTACGAGCAGTACTTC CASSQSGRNSYEQYF
TRBJ1-3 TRBV28 once TRBD1 TGTGCCAGCATTAACCAGGGGGCCAGGTCTGGAAACACCATATATTTT CASINQGARSGNTIYF
TRBJ1-2 TRBV5-1 NA TRBD1 TGCGCCAGCAGCCAGGGGGGCGATCCTTTTGGCTACACCTTC CASSQGGDPFGYTF
TRBJ2-3 TRBV11-2 NA NA TGTGCCAGTATTATAGGGGGTTCCCGCACAGATACGCAGTATTTT CASIIGGSRTDTQYF
TRBJ2-2 TRBV4-3 once NA TGCGCCAGCAGCCCGTTGACCGGGGAGCTGTTTTTT CASSPLTGELFF
TRBJ1-4 TRBV2 NA NA TGTGCCAGCACGAGGATCCTTGCAACTAATGAAAAACTGTTTTTT CASTRILATNEKLFF
TRBJ1-2 TRBV6-1 NA TRBD1 TGTGCCAGCAGGGACAGGGGGCATCAGACTGGCTACACCTTC CASRDRGHQTGYTF
TRBJ2-1 TRBV11-2 NA NA TGTGCCAGCAGCTCGGGACTCGACTACAATGAGCAGTTCTTC CASSSGLDYNEQFF
TRBJ2-7 TRBV19 NA NA TGTGCCTCCAAAACTGGCGGCAGGGATAGTGGCGAGCAGTACTTC CASKTGGRDSGEQYF
TRBJ1-2 TRBV13 NA NA TGTGCCAGCAGCTTAGCGAGGGATATAGCTAACTATGGCTACACCTTC CASSLARDIANYGYTF
TRBJ1-5 TRBV6-6 NA NA TGTGCCAGCCGGGACACTCTTAATCAGCCCCAGCATTTT CASRDTLNQPQHF